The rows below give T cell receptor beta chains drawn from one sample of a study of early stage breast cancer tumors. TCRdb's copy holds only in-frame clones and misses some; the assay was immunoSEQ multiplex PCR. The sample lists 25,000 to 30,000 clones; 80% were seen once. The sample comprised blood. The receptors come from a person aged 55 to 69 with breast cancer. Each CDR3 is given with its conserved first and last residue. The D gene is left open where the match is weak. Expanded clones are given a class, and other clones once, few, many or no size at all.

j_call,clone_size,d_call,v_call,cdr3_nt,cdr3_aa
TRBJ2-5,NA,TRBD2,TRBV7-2,TGTGCCAGCAGCCCTACTAGCGGGAGGTTTGAGACCCAGTACTTC,CASSPTSGRFETQYF
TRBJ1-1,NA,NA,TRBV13,TGTGCCAGCAGCTTAGGCAGGGACACTGAAGCTTTCTTT,CASSLGRDTEAFF
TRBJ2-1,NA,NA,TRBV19,TGTGCCAGTAGTATAGCTACCTACAATGAGCAGTTCTTC,CASSIATYNEQFF
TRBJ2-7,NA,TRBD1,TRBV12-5,TGTGCTAGTGGTCGGGACAGCTCCTACGAGCAGTACTTC,CASGRDSSYEQYF
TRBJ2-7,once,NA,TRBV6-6,TGTGCCAGCAGCCTGGACAGCTACGAGCAGTACTTC,CASSLDSYEQYF
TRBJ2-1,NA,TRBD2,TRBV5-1,TGCGCCAGCAGGTGGCGGGAGGGCCCCAATGAGCAGTTCTTC,CASRWREGPNEQFF
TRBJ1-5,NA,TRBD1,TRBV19,TGTGCCAGTAGCCCCCAGGGACAGGGGTATCAGCCCCAGCATTTT,CASSPQGQGYQPQHF
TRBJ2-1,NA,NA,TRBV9,TGTGCCAGCAGCGTAAGAGGCATAGGCAATGAGCAGTTCTTC,CASSVRGIGNEQFF
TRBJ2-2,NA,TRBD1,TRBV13,TGTGCCAGCAGCTTAAAGGGACCGACAGGGTGGGAGAACACCGGGGAGCTGTTTTTT,CASSLKGPTGWENTGELFF
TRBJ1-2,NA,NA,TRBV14,TGTGCCAGCAGCCAAGATCCGACCAGGGCGGATGGCTACACCTTC,CASSQDPTRADGYTF
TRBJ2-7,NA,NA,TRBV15,TGTGCCACCAGGGACGGGGGGCCCCCCACCGAGCAGTACTTC,CATRDGGPPTEQYF
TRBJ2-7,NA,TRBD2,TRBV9,TGTGCCAGCAGCGCGGGACTAGCGGGATCCTACGAGCAGTACTTC,CASSAGLAGSYEQYF
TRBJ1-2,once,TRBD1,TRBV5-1,TGCGCCAGCAGCCCGGACAGGGGCAATGGCTACACCTTC,CASSPDRGNGYTF
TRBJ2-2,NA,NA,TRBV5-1,TGCGCCAGCAGCGAGACAGGGCTCGGGAGCACCGGGGAGCTGTTTTTT,CASSETGLGSTGELFF
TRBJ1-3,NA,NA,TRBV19,TGTGCCGTCGTGGGAAACACCATATATTTT,CAVVGNTIYF
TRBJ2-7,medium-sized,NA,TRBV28,TGTGCCAGCAGCCTTGACCGGAGAGAGAGGATGTACTTC,CASSLDRRERMYF
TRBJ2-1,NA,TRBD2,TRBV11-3,TGTGCCAGCAGCTCACGCCAGGGAGGGGATGAGCAGTTCTTC,CASSSRQGGDEQFF
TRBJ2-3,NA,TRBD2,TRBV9,TGTGCCAGCAGCGTAGCTGCTAGCGGGAGAACAGATACGCAGTATTTT,CASSVAASGRTDTQYF
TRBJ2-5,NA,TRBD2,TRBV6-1,TGTGCCAGCAGTGAATACGGGGGGGAGACCCAGTACTTC,CASSEYGGETQYF
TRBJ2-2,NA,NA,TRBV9,TGTGCCAGCAGCGCCCAGAACACCGGGGAGCTGTTTTTT,CASSAQNTGELFF
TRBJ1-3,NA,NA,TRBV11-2,TGTGCCAGCAGCTTAGTACCGGGGAGGGGCTTCGGAAACACCATATATTTT,CASSLVPGRGFGNTIYF
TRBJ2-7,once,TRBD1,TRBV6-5,TGTGCCAGCAGTTATAGGGACAGGGGCTACGAGCAGTACTTC,CASSYRDRGYEQYF
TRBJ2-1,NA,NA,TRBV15,TGTGCCACCAGCAGAGAAGGCGGTGAGCAGTTCTTC,CATSREGGEQFF
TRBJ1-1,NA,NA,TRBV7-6,TGTGCCAGCAGCTTAGGAAGAGAGGGTGAAGCTTTCTTT,CASSLGREGEAFF
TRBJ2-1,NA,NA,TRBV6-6,TGTGCCAGCAGCCACAGCCGGGAGTTGGGCAATGAGCAGTTCTTC,CASSHSRELGNEQFF
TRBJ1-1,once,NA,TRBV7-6,TGTGCCAGCAGCTTACAGTTGGGGGCTAGGACTGAAGCTTTCTTT,CASSLQLGARTEAFF
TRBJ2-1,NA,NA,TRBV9,TGTGCCAGCAGCGCAAACAATGAGCAGTTCTTC,CASSANNEQFF
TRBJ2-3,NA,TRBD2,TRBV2,TGTGCCAGCAGTTCAGGACTAGCGGGGCGCACAGATACGCAGTATTTT,CASSSGLAGRTDTQYF
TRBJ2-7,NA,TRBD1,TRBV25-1,TGTGCCAGCAGTGAGGGCAGGGGGCCGCAGTACTTC,CASSEGRGPQYF
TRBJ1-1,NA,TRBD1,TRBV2,TGTGCCAGCGGGACAGGGAGGGCCACTGAAGCTTTCTTT,CASGTGRATEAFF
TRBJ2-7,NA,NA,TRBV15,TGTGCCACCAGCAGAGATCCCGTCAGGGGATACGAGCAGTACTTC,CATSRDPVRGYEQYF
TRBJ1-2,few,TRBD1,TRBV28,TGTGCCAGCAGATCCCGACAGGGGAACTATGGCTACACCTTC,CASRSRQGNYGYTF
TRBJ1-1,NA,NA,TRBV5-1,TGCGCCAGCAGCTTCGAAACAGGGATTTCTGAAGCTTTCTTT,CASSFETGISEAFF
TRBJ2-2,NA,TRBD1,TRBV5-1,TGCGCCAGCAGTATAGGACAGGGCACCGGGGAGCTGTTTTTT,CASSIGQGTGELFF
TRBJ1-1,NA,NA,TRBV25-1,TGTGCCAGCAGTGAGAGTCGGTGGGTGAGAGCAGGTGAAGCTTTCTTT,CASSESRWVRAGEAFF
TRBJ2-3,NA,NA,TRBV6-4,TGTGCCAGCAGAGAGCAAATGTCGGATACGCAGTATTTT,CASREQMSDTQYF
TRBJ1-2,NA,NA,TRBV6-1,TGTGCCAGCAGTGTGCAGGGTACCGGCTACACCTTC,CASSVQGTGYTF
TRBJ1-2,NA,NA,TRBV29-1,TGCAGCGTTCGAGCGAGTAACTATGGCTACACCTTC,CSVRASNYGYTF
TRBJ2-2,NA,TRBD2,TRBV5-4,TGTGCCAGCAGCCCGAGCGGGAGGACCGCGAACACCGGGGAGCTGTTTTTT,CASSPSGRTANTGELFF
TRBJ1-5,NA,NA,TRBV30,TGTGCCTGGAGTGTAAAGTGGCAGGGTCTTCGGCAGCCCCAGCATTTT,CAWSVKWQGLRQPQHF
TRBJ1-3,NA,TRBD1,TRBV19,TGTGCCAGTAGTGGGAGGACAGGGGGCCACTCTGGAAACACCATATATTTT,CASSGRTGGHSGNTIYF
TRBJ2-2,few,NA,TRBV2,TGTGCCAGCAGTGAAGTACGGAGTACCGGGGAGCTGTTTTTT,CASSEVRSTGELFF